Each of the 8 T cell receptor beta chains below was sequenced from the same sample in a study of Graves' ophthalmopathy and Graves' hyperthyroidism. RNA transcripts were the template, and TCR beta CDR3 regions were amplified from them. An opening RT-PCR round employed HTBI primers and preceded a second-round multiplex PCR. TCRdb passed the multiplex PCR reads through MiXCR, listing each CDR3 protein once. The sample has roughly 400,000 distinct CDR3 sequences, around 19% seen once. Material for sequencing was peripheral blood. The receptors originated from a woman aged 18-35 years with Graves' ophthalmopathy.

The table lists this clonotype with many counts. J is TRBJ2-5 and V is TRBV4-2; 7 bases line up with TRBD1. V shed 0 bases, J shed 4 bases, and the junction held 8 bases outside the gene matches. The germline V gene has CDR1 LGHNA and CDR2 YNFKEQ. This CDR3 has 16 amino acids. The CDR3 DNA follows: TGTGCCAGCAGCCAAGAGGGTAGCTACAGGGGAGAGACCCAGTACTTC. This codes for CASSQEGSYRGETQYF.

This clonotype appeared many times. The rearrangement joins TRBV11-2 to TRBJ1-5, with 8 bases lining up with TRBD1. The V and J ends lost 0 bases and 0 bases, in that order; junction bases with no gene match: 10. The V gene's germline CDR1 is SGHAT and CDR2 FQNNGV. This CDR3 spans 19 amino acids. The CDR3 is CASSLDQGAPGYSNQPQHF. DNA of the CDR3: TGTGCCAGCAGCTTAGACCAGGGGGCTCCAGGTTATAGCAATCAGCCCCAGCATTTT.

At least ten counts were recorded for this clonotype. V is TRBV7-3 and J is TRBJ2-7; 9 positions match TRBD2. V trimming: 11 bases; J trimming: 5 bases; junction bases outside the gene matches: 10. The germline CDR1 and CDR2 sequences are SGHTA and FQGTGA. This CDR3 is built from 13 residues. The CDR3 reads CAGWASGDNEQYF. In DNA, the CDR3 is TGTGCCGGATGGGCTAGCGGGGATAACGAGCAGTACTTC.

This clonotype was detected ten times or more. The chain joins TRBV11-2 to TRBJ1-2, with D possibly being TRBD1 (5 bases). Looked up from germline, CDR1 is SGHAT and CDR2 is FQNNGV. There are 16 residues in the CDR3. Between the trimmed V and J ends, which lost 4 bases and 4 bases, there was a span of 19 bases. The CDR3 loop reads CASSSSRGASPYGYTF. The CDR3 bases are TGTGCCAGCAGCTCAAGTAGAGGGGCGTCTCCCTATGGCTACACCTTC.

Many counts were recorded for this clonotype. V usage is TRBV5-5 and J usage is TRBJ1-6; possibly TRBD1 for D (5 bases). The CDR3 extends over 16 amino acids. The ends were cut back, 1 base at V and 10 bases at J, with 18 bases in the middle. CDR1 SGHKS and CDR2 YYEKEE come from the germline V gene (reference sequence). CDR3 sequence reads: CASSLFSGRGFSPLHF. For the CDR3, the DNA is TGTGCCAGCAGCTTGTTTTCAGGGCGAGGATTCTCACCCCTCCACTTT. The entire variable domain, with the rest obtained from reference TRBV5-5 and TRBJ1-6, is as follows: DAGVTQSPTHLIKTRGQQVTLRCSPISGHKSVSWYQQVLGQGPQFIFQYYEKEERGRGNFPDRFSARQFPNYSSELNVNALLLGDSALYLCASSLFSGRGFSPLHFGNGTRLTVT.

The chain recombines TRBV19 with TRBJ1-1; D remains ambiguous. Trimming took 4 bases from V and 0 from J, leaving 12 bases between them. The CDR3 totals 15 residues. Germline CDR1 is LNHDA and CDR2 is SQIVND (reference sequence). The CDR3 DNA reads TGTGCCAGTAGTACCCAGCCGAGAATGAACACTGAAGCTTTCTTT. Translating it yields CASSTQPRMNTEAFF.

This clonotype has a handful of counts. The conserved phenylalanine or tryptophan is not found at the CDR3 terminus, so this likely reflects a read error. J is TRBJ2-5 and V is TRBV7-6; 12 bases align to TRBD2. Trimming removed 3 bases from V and 5 bases from J; junction bases left unmatched: 10. CDR3 length: 17 amino acids. In germline, CDR1 is SGHVS, CDR2 FNYEAQ. CDR3 sequence reads: CASSLGPSGGAAETQYS. Here the CDR3 DNA reads TGTGCCAGCAGCTTGGGTCCTAGCGGGGGGGCCGCGGAGACCCAGTACTCC.

This clonotype was found many times. The chain recombines TRBV6-1 with TRBJ2-5; 12 nucleotides align to TRBD1. CDR3 length equals 16 residues. V was pared by 7 bases and J by 5 bases, with 11 bases of the junction left unmatched. The germline gives CDR1 MNHNS, CDR2 SASEGT. The CDR3: CASKKRGQGAGETQYF. CDR3 DNA: TGTGCCAGCAAAAAAAGGGGACAGGGGGCAGGGGAGACCCAGTACTTC.